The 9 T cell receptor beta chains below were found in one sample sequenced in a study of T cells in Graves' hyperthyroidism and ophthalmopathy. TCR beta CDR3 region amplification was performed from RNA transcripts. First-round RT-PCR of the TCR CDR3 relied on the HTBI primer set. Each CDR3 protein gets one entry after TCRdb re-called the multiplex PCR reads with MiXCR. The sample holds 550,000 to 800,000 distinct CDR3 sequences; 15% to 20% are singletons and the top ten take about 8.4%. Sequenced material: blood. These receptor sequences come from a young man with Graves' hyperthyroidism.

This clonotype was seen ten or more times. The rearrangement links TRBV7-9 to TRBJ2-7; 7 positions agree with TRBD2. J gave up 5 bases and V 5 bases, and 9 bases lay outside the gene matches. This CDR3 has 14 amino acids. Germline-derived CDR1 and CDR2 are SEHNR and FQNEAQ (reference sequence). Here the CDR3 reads CASSHSGLENEQYF. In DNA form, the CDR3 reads TGTGCCAGCAGCCATAGCGGGCTTGAAAACGAGCAGTACTTC.

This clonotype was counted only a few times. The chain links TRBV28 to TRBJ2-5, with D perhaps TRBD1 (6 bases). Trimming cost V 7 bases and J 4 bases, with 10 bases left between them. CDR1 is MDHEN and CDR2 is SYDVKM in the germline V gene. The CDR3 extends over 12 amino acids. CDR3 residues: CASTPGVETQYF. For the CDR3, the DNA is TGTGCCAGCACCCCAGGGGTAGAGACCCAGTACTTC.

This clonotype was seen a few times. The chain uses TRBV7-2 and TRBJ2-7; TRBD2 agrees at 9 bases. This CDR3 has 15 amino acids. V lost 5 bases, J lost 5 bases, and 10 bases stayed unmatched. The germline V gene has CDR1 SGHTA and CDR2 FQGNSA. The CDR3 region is CASSRGSGSSHEQYF. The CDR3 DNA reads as TGTGCCAGCAGCCGAGGTAGCGGGAGTTCCCACGAGCAGTACTTC.

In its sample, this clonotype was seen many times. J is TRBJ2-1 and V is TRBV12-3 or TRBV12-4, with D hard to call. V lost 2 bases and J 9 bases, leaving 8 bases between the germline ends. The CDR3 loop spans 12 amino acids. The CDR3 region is CASSLWAGEQFF. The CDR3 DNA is TGTGCCAGCAGTTTATGGGCTGGTGAGCAGTTCTTC.

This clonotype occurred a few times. DNA of the CDR3: TGTGCCAGCAGCTTATCGAGTTCTTCCTACAATGAGCAGTTCTTC. Residues: CASSLSSSSYNEQFF. This chain links TRBV7-9 with TRBJ2-1, with unresolved D. V was trimmed by 2 bases and J by 1 base, leaving 9 bases between them. Germline V gene data show CDR1 as SEHNR and CDR2 as FQNEAQ (reference sequence). This CDR3 has 15 residues.

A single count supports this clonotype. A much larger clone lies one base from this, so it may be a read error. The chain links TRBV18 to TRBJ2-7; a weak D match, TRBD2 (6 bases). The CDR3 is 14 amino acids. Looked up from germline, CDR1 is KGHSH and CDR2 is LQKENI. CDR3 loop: CAGSPRRDGYEQYF. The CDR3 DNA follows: TGTGCCGGCTCACCGAGGAGGGACGGGTACGAGCAGTACTTC.

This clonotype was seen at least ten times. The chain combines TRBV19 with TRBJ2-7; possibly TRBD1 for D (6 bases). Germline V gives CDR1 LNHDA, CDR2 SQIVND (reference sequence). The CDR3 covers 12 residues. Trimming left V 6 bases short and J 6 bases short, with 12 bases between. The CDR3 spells CASSTGLGEQYF. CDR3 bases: TGTGCCAGTAGCACAGGGCTCGGCGAGCAGTACTTC.

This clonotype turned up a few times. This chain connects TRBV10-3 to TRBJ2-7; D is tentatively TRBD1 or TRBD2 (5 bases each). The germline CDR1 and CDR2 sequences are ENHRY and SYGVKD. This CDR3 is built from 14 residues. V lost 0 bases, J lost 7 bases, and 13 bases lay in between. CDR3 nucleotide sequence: TGTGCCATCAGTGAGTCGATGGGCAGGGAGGAGCAGTACTTC. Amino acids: CAISESMGREEQYF.

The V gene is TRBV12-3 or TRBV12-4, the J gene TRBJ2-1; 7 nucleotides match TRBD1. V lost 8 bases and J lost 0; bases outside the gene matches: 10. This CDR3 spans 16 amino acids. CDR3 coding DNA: TGTGCCAGCGGCGTGAGGGGGCGCAGCTCCTACAATGAGCAGTTCTTC. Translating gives CASGVRGRSSYNEQFF.